The source of this TCR beta chain is a study of cytomegalovirus exposure and HLA in healthy donors. Study findings and constraints: Among the sequence variants, a highly shared cluster was likely an artifact of sequencing. For most TCR beta V segments, an earlier analysis put the productive rate at about 87% or about 30% of the time.

Germline lookup yields CDR1 SGHAT and CDR2 FQNNGV. The CDR3 is 15 residues long. The V gene lost 2 bases and the J gene lost 10 bases, with 15 bases spanning the gap. The PCR made use of 60 Vbeta and 13 Jbeta primers. In the authors' methods: Among the unique TCR beta chains that a later analysis counted, about 81 million in all, roughly 9.9 million were shared. Sequencing was performed with immunoSEQ multiplex PCR; in TCRdb, only in-frame clones are kept and a portion is missing. The V and J calls and clone size were taken over from that table, and D and trimming were inferred from the DNA. The sample records roughly 100,000 clones, roughly 70% being singletons. This clone is termed medium-sized. Antigen unknown.

The sequencing input was PBMCs. This rearrangement joins TRBV11-2 to TRBJ1-6, with D perhaps matching TRBD1 (5 bases). The sequence came from a man aged 35-49 years in good health and CMV-seropositive. In nucleotides, the CDR3 is TGTGCCAGCAGCTTATTTCGGGGGAAGGGGTCACCCCTCCACTTT. Translating it yields CASSLFRGKGSPLHF. The variable domain in full, with the rest retrieved from reference TRBV11-2 and TRBJ1-6, is EAGVAQSPRYKIIEKRQSVAFWCNPISGHATLYWYQQILGQGPKLLIQFQNNGVVDDSQLPKDRFSAERLKGVDSTLKIQPAKLEDSAVYLCASSLFRGKGSPLHFGNGTRLTVT.